The 5 T cell receptor beta chains listed next were all sequenced from one sample in a study of CD8 T cells in ankylosing spondylitis. From the 5' RACE reads, TCRdb called clonotypes with MiXCR, one entry per CDR3 protein. The profile shows 80,000 to 100,000 distinct CDR3 sequences, about 8% of them singletons. Sequencing was carried out using blood, either unsorted or a sorted T cell fraction (not recorded which). The receptors were sampled from a male donor with ankylosing spondylitis or in good health (not recorded which).

For the CDR3, the DNA is TGTGCCAGCAGGGGGGAGAGAGATACGCAGTATTTT. This translates into CASRGERDTQYF. The chain has TRBV2 and TRBJ2-3; D may match TRBD1 or TRBD2 (5 bases each). CDR1 and CDR2 from the germline V gene are SNHLY and FYNNEI. Trimming removed 6 bases at V and 5 bases at J, with 9 bases between. This CDR3 is 12 amino acids long. The full variable domain, its missing parts supplied by reference TRBV2 and TRBJ2-3, is EPEVTQTPSHQVTQMGQEVILRCVPISNHLYFYWYRQILGQKVEFLVSFYNNEISEKSEIFDDQFSVERPDGSNFTLKIRSTKLEDSAMYFCASRGERDTQYFGPGTRLTVL.

This clonotype came up many times. The genes are TRBV6-2 or TRBV6-3 and TRBJ1-5; D is undetermined. Deletions cut 4 bases from V and 0 bases from J, with 7 bases between. This CDR3 is built from 14 residues. Germline V gives CDR1 MNHEY, CDR2 SVGEGT. Here the CDR3 DNA reads TGTGCCAGCAGTTCGGATTATAGCAATCAGCCCCAGCATTTT. It is translated as CASSSDYSNQPQHF.

In this sample, this clonotype turned up many times. This CDR3 reads CSARPPRGAGTEAFF. As DNA, the CDR3 is TGCAGTGCTAGACCTCCACGCGGGGCGGGCACTGAAGCTTTCTTT. This chain joins TRBV20-1 and TRBJ1-1; D possibly corresponds to TRBD1 (5 bases). The length of the CDR3 is 15 residues. With 2 bases removed from V and 4 bases from J, the gap between germline ends came to 17 bases. Germline V lookup: CDR1 DFQATT, CDR2 SNEGSKA (reference sequence).

In its sample, this clonotype was seen many times. The rearrangement uses TRBV9 and TRBJ1-1, with D tentatively TRBD1 (5 bases). CDR1 and CDR2 (germline): SGDLS, YYNGEE. V lost 4 bases and J lost 4, with 20 bases in between. The CDR3 spans 16 residues. The CDR3 protein is CASSPARGRVGTEAFF. The CDR3 bases are TGTGCCAGCAGCCCAGCCCGGGGCAGAGTGGGCACTGAAGCTTTCTTT.

About this clonotype: Being one base from a much bigger clone, this may be a read error. The rearrangement uses TRBV29-1 and TRBJ2-5; weak D call: TRBD1 (5 bases). The CDR3 extends over 13 amino acids. The V end was cut by 4 bases, the J end by 5 bases, with 14 bases between. CDR1 is SQVTM, CDR2 ANQGSEA, per germline. The CDR3 bases are TGCAGCGTTGTGGGCAGGGTGAGGGAGACCCAGTACTTC. This translates into CSVVGRVRETQYF.